A selection of T cell receptor beta chains follows, all from one sample in a study of T-cell reconstitution after alpha-beta-depleted transplantation in children. MiXCR was run by TCRdb on the PCR reads, yielding one entry per CDR3 protein. The repertoire holds roughly 350,000 distinct CDR3 sequences, with about 9.4% as singletons. The source material was PBMCs from the stem cell graft donor, sampled from the stem cell graft. These receptors were collected from a human donor who donated a stem cell graft to a child with acute lymphoblastic leukemia. Both conserved end residues are part of each CDR3. D genes are given only for firm matches. The size entry is marked missing in some rows and otherwise reads once, few, many or a size class.

j_call clone_size cdr3_length d_call v_call cdr3_nt cdr3_aa
TRBJ1-1 few 17 TRBD1 TRBV7-2 TGTGCCAGCAGCTCGCGGACAGGGGATTGGATGAACACTGAAGCTTTCTTT CASSSRTGDWMNTEAFF
TRBJ2-7 few 14 . TRBV19 TGTGCCAGTAGTATTTGGGCAGGTTCCTACGAGCAGTACTTC CASSIWAGSYEQYF
TRBJ2-3 many 14 TRBD2 TRBV29-1 TGCAGCGTTGCCAGCGGGAGATTAGGAGATACGCAGTATTTT CSVASGRLGDTQYF
TRBJ2-1 few 16 TRBD2 TRBV27 TGTGCCAGCAGTTGGGGACTAGCGGGAGGGAGGAATGAGCAGTTCTTC CASSWGLAGGRNEQFF
TRBJ2-7 . 14 . TRBV28 TGTGCCAGCAGTTTCATTAGGGTCGCCTACGAGCAGTACTTC CASSFIRVAYEQYF
TRBJ1-4 few 15 TRBD1 TRBV4-1 TGCGCCAGCAGCCAACTTAGGGGGCTGGTTGAAAAACTGTTTTTT CASSQLRGLVEKLFF
TRBJ2-3 few 15 . TRBV9 TGTGCCAGCACCTCTGTTAACGGGATAACAGATACGCAGTATTTT CASTSVNGITDTQYF
TRBJ2-5 many 14 . TRBV29-1 TGCAGCGTTGAAGTTACAGGGAGGGGAGAGACCCAGTACTTC CSVEVTGRGETQYF
TRBJ2-7 many 16 . TRBV13 TGTGCCAGCAGCTTAGGTGGGGCCGTTAGCTCCTACGAGCAGTACTTC CASSLGGAVSSYEQYF
TRBJ2-5 . 15 . TRBV4-1 TGCGCCAGCAGCCAAGAAACCGCCATACAAGAGACCCAGTACTTC CASSQETAIQETQYF
TRBJ2-5 few 14 TRBD2 TRBV20-1 TGCAGTGCTAGAGAGCTAGCGGGACGGGAGACCCAGTACTTC CSARELAGRETQYF
TRBJ2-1 . 15 . TRBV20-1 TGCAGTGCTAGATCCCCACAGGCTCCCTACAATGAGCAGTTCTTC CSARSPQAPYNEQFF
TRBJ1-2 few 18 . TRBV29-1 TGCAGCGTTGAAGTAGGGGTTGGCAGCTCACTCGACGCCTATGGCTACACCTTC CSVEVGVGSSLDAYGYTF
TRBJ2-7 . 15 . TRBV28 TGTGCCAGCAGTTCGGGAGCCACCCTAATCTACGAGCAGTACTTC CASSSGATLIYEQYF
TRBJ2-7 many 15 TRBD2 TRBV7-2 TGTGCCAGCAGCTTAGCTAGCGGGAGCCGATACGAGCAGTACTTC CASSLASGSRYEQYF
TRBJ2-2 . 14 . TRBV4-2 TGTGCCAGCAGCCACTCGGTCGGGGCCGGGGAGCTGTTTTTT CASSHSVGAGELFF
TRBJ1-6 few 13 . TRBV20-1 TGCAGTGCCCCCCGCGGGGGGAGGGCACCCCTCCACTTT CSAPRGGRAPLHF
TRBJ1-4 . 18 TRBD1 TRBV12-3/TRBV12-4 TGTGCCAGCAGCCCTTGGACAGGGGGCAGGGCAACTAATGAAAAACTGTTTTTT CASSPWTGGRATNEKLFF
TRBJ2-7 few 11 . TRBV7-9 TGTGCCAGCGGGGAATGGGACGAGCAGTACTTC CASGEWDEQYF
TRBJ1-2 few 12 . TRBV12-3/TRBV12-4 TGTGCCAGCAAGGCCCAGATCTATGGCTACACCTTC CASKAQIYGYTF
TRBJ2-1 . 18 TRBD1 TRBV5-1 TGCGCCAGCAGCTTGGTGGGACAGGGTTGGAACTACTACAATGAGCAGTTCTTC CASSLVGQGWNYYNEQFF
TRBJ2-6 . 19 . TRBV5-1 TGCGCCAGCAGCTTGGCGAGGGGGGCGCGTCACTCTGGGGCCAACGGCCTGACTTTC CASSLARGARHSGANGLTF
TRBJ2-7 . 13 . TRBV12-3/TRBV12-4 TGTGCCAGCAGTTTAGGTGGGGCAGACGAGCAGTACTTC CASSLGGADEQYF
TRBJ2-3 few 16 TRBD2 TRBV7-2 TGTGCCAGCAGCTTGGGTCCAACGGGAGGTACAGATACGCAGTATTTT CASSLGPTGGTDTQYF
TRBJ2-5 few 16 TRBD2 TRBV5-1 TGCGCCAGCAGCTTGGCCGCGACTAGCGGACAAGAGACCCAGTACTTC CASSLAATSGQETQYF
TRBJ2-7 . 12 . TRBV3-1 TGTGCCAGCGATTCAGCCTCAGGGGAGCAGTACTTC CASDSASGEQYF
TRBJ2-7 . 17 TRBD2 TRBV5-5 TGTGCCAGCAGCTTGTCAACTCCAGCGGGAGGAATCTACGAGCAGTACTTC CASSLSTPAGGIYEQYF
TRBJ1-4 few 19 TRBD1 TRBV7-8 TGTGCCAGCAGCCGACCCTCGACAGGGTGGGGCCCTGCGAATGAAAAACTGTTTTTT CASSRPSTGWGPANEKLFF